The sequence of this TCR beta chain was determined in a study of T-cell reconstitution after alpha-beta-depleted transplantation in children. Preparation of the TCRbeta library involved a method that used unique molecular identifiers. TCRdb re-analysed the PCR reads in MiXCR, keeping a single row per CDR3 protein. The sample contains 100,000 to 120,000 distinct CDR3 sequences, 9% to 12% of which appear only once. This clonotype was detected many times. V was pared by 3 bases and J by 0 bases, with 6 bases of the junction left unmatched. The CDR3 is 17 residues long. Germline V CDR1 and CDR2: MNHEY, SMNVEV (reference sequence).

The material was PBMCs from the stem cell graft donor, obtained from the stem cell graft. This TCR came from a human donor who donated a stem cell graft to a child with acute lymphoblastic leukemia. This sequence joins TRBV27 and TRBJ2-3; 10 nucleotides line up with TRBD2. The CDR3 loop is CASSLPGLATSTDTQYF. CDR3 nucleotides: TGTGCCAGCAGTTTGCCGGGACTAGCGACAAGCACAGATACGCAGTATTTT.